These 12 T cell receptor beta chains share one sample of origin, sequenced in a study of T cells in Graves' hyperthyroidism and ophthalmopathy. Researchers took RNA transcripts and amplified the TCR beta CDR3 regions from them. With the HTBI primer set, the TCR CDR3 went through a first round of RT-PCR. TCRdb re-called the multiplex PCR reads with MiXCR, one entry per CDR3 protein. The data contain 660,000 or so distinct CDR3 sequences, roughly 20% of them singletons. Sample: blood. Receptor source: a man aged 30-40 years with Graves' ophthalmopathy.

The table lists this clonotype with many counts. This chain connects TRBV3-1 to TRBJ2-1; D might be TRBD2 (6 bases). CDR3 size: 11 residues. The V end was cut by 5 bases, the J end by 8 bases, with 7 bases between. Germline V gene sequence: CDR1 LGHDT, CDR2 YNNKEL (reference sequence). The CDR3 loop is CASSWGDEQFF. The CDR3 DNA reads TGTGCCAGCAGCTGGGGGGATGAGCAGTTCTTC.

This clonotype was detected many times. The chain carries TRBV28 and TRBJ2-3; D is possibly TRBD2 (6 bases). V lost 5 bases, J lost 3 bases, and 15 bases lay in between. Looked up from germline, CDR1 is MDHEN and CDR2 is SYDVKM. The CDR3 is made up of 15 amino acids. DNA for the CDR3: TGTGCCAGCAGTCCAGGGACTTTGAAGACAGATACGCAGTATTTT. It codes for CASSPGTLKTDTQYF.

This clonotype has only a few counts. The chain joins TRBV30 to TRBJ2-1; perhaps TRBD2 as D (5 bases). The V gene lost 0 bases and the J gene lost 10 bases, with 16 bases spanning the gap. CDR1 and CDR2 from the germline V gene are GTSNPN and SVGIG (reference sequence). The CDR3 totals 14 residues. The CDR3 region has the DNA TGTGCCTGGAGTGTACCCGAGTGGCCGGGGGAGCAGTTCTTC. The encoded protein is CAWSVPEWPGEQFF.

In its sample, this clonotype was seen many times. The CDR3 loop reads CAWSTPRNNQPQHF. CDR3 nucleotide sequence: TGTGCCTGGAGTACCCCCAGGAATAATCAGCCCCAGCATTTT. The chain employs TRBV30 and TRBJ1-5; no clear D gene. Germline-derived CDR1 and CDR2 are GTSNPN and SVGIG (reference sequence). Trimming cost V 2 bases and J 4 bases, with 12 bases left between them. The CDR3 is 14 residues long.

The genes are TRBV6-1 and TRBJ2-2, with TRBD2 matching over 12 bases. There are 15 residues in the CDR3. The V gene's germline CDR1 is MNHNS and CDR2 SASEGT. V dropped 7 bases and J dropped 7; count of bases not matched to a gene: 7. The CDR3 bases are TGTGCCAGCACCGGACTAGCGGGACCCGGCGGGGAGCTGTTTTTT. It specifies CASTGLAGPGGELFF.

This clonotype was observed at least ten times. This chain links TRBV2 with TRBJ2-7, with D possibly being TRBD2 (5 bases). The CDR3 loop spans 14 amino acids. Germline V gives CDR1 SNHLY, CDR2 FYNNEI. Trimming took off 1 base at V and 6 bases at J, with 13 bases between the two ends. The CDR3 sequence is CASSEGGSGSEQYF. The CDR3, as DNA: TGTGCCAGCAGTGAAGGAGGATCGGGGTCCGAGCAGTACTTC.

The rearrangement uses TRBV28 and TRBJ2-7, with D possibly TRBD1 on 5 matching bases. Germline-derived CDR1 and CDR2 are MDHEN and SYDVKM. Trimming removed 6 bases from V and 3 bases from J, with 18 bases in between. This CDR3 spans 15 amino acids. CDR3 bases: TGTGCCAGCAGCTTTCACCCGACAGAAAGCTACGAGCAGTACTTC. Its protein product is CASSFHPTESYEQYF. Together with reference TRBV28 and TRBJ2-7, the CDR3 gives the full variable domain: DVKVTQSSRYLVKRTGEKVFLECVQDMDHENMFWYRQDPGLGLRLIYFSYDVKMKEKGDIPEGYSVSREKKERFSLILESASTNQTSMYLCASSFHPTESYEQYFGPGTRLTVT.

This clonotype was seen a handful of times. The chain is built from TRBV27 and TRBJ2-5; D unresolved. V was cut by 6 bases and J by 5 bases, with 13 bases left in between. CDR3 size: 13 residues. Germline CDR1 and CDR2: MNHEY and SMNVEV (reference sequence). CDR3 region: CASSPSVWETQYF. CDR3 DNA: TGTGCCAGCAGCCCCTCGGTCTGGGAGACCCAGTACTTC.

In its sample, this clonotype was seen a few times. The chain has TRBV7-9 and TRBJ2-5, with D possibly being TRBD2 (5 bases). The V gene lost 8 bases and the J gene lost 5 bases, with 9 bases spanning the gap. Germline lookup yields CDR1 SEHNR and CDR2 FQNEAQ (reference sequence). The CDR3 sequence is 11 residues long. The CDR3 is CASARAETQYF. In DNA, the CDR3 is TGTGCCAGCGCGAGGGCCGAGACCCAGTACTTC.

The chain carries TRBV6-2 or TRBV6-3 and TRBJ1-5; maybe TRBD1 (6 bases). The CDR3 extends over 16 amino acids. V gave up 5 bases and J gave up 0 bases, with 14 bases separating them. The V gene's germline CDR1 is MNHEY and CDR2 SVGEGT. For the CDR3, the DNA is TGTGCCAGCAGTCCACAGGGACTAGGTAGCAATCAGCCCCAGCATTTT. Amino acid sequence: CASSPQGLGSNQPQHF.

This sequence joins TRBV4-1 and TRBJ2-2, with D tentatively TRBD2 (6 bases). This CDR3 is 16 amino acids long. Germline CDR1 reads MGHRA; CDR2 reads YSYEKL. Trimming removed 4 bases at V and 2 bases at J, with 14 bases between. The CDR3 DNA reads TGCGCCAGCAGCCCTAACCCGGGGGTAAACACCGGGGAGCTGTTTTTT. The encoded protein is CASSPNPGVNTGELFF.

This clonotype has only a few counts. This chain joins TRBV28 and TRBJ1-5; 10 bases map to TRBD1. The CDR3 extends over 16 amino acids. The V segment lost 6 bases and the J segment 7 bases; nucleotides outside the gene matches: 12. Germline CDR1 reads MDHEN; CDR2 reads SYDVKM. The CDR3 loop reads CASSQTGTGDQQPQHF. The CDR3 DNA reads TGTGCCAGCAGCCAAACCGGGACAGGGGATCAGCAGCCCCAGCATTTT.